Following are 25 T cell receptor beta chains from one sample sequenced in a study of naive and memory T cell subsets. Amplification of ligated cDNA took four PCR rounds with SP2 and nested alpha and beta constant primers. TCRdb redid the calling of the 5' RACE reads with MiXCR, one entry per CDR3 protein. The sample holds 25,000 to 35,000 distinct CDR3 sequences; about a sixth are singletons and the top ten take 2.6%. TCR cDNA received a 3' ligated oligonucleotide that carried a UMI. The receptor source for this set is a female donor in good health.

At least ten counts were recorded for this clonotype. The chain combines TRBV6-5 with TRBJ1-6, with 7 bases matching TRBD1. Per the germline V gene, CDR1 is MNHEY and CDR2 is SVGAGI. The V and J ends lost 10 bases and 7 bases, in that order; junction bases with no gene match: 22. CDR3 length equals 18 residues. DNA of the CDR3: TGTGCCACCCTAAAAATTATGCTATCAGACAGGGTGAATTCACCCCTCCACTTT. It translates to CATLKIMLSDRVNSPLHF.

The chain links TRBV4-2 to TRBJ1-1; D gene uncertain. Looked up from germline, CDR1 is LGHNA and CDR2 is YNFKEQ. The CDR3 has 12 residues. V gave up 1 base and J gave up 6 bases, with 6 bases separating them. The DNA of the CDR3 is TGTGCCAGCAGCCAAGGGACGTCTGAAGCTTTCTTT. Amino acid sequence: CASSQGTSEAFF.

V is TRBV29-1 and J is TRBJ1-2; 8 positions agree with TRBD1. V was clipped by 7 bases and J by 6 bases; unmatched bases: 13. The CDR3 contains 14 residues. CDR1 is SQVTM, CDR2 ANQGSEA, per germline. This CDR3 is CSAPLGQGAHGYTF. The DNA of the CDR3 is TGCAGCGCTCCCCTGGGGCAGGGGGCCCATGGCTACACCTTC. Looking up the rest from reference TRBV29-1 and TRBJ1-2 gives the full variable domain: SAVISQKPSRDICQRGTSLTIQCQVDSQVTMMFWYRQQPGQSLTLIATANQGSEATYESGFVIDKFPISRPNLTFSTLTVSNMSPEDSSIYLCSAPLGQGAHGYTFGSGTRLTVV.

This clonotype came up a few times. The V and J genes are TRBV5-6 and TRBJ1-2, with 7 bases matching TRBD1. J gave up 8 bases and V 4 bases, and 11 bases lay outside the gene matches. The V gene's germline CDR1 is SGHDT and CDR2 YYEEEE. This CDR3 region has 14 residues. CDR3 in amino acids: CASSGDRDVWGYTF. CDR3 DNA: TGTGCCAGCAGCGGAGACAGGGATGTTTGGGGCTACACCTTC.

This rearrangement joins TRBV12-5 to TRBJ2-1; 7 bases align to TRBD2. The CDR3 spans 13 residues. V lost 7 bases, J lost 6 bases, and 6 bases stayed unmatched. Germline-derived CDR1 and CDR2 are LGHNT and FRNRAP. For the CDR3, the DNA is TGTGCTAGTGTCCGGACGGGAGGCAATGAGCAGTTCTTC. It codes for CASVRTGGNEQFF.

Relative to its sample, this clonotype is medium-sized (0.01 to 0.1%). This chain uses TRBV10-3 with TRBJ2-1, with D maybe TRBD1 (5 bases). V was pared by 4 bases and J by 6 bases, with 7 bases between. Per the germline V gene, CDR1 is ENHRY and CDR2 is SYGVKD. This CDR3 is built from 12 residues. CDR3 in amino acids: CAISVDSNEQFF. In nucleotides, the CDR3 is TGTGCCATCAGTGTTGACAGCAATGAGCAGTTCTTC.

This clonotype was counted at least ten times. The chain combines TRBV5-6 with TRBJ2-3, with 12 bases lining up with TRBD2. The CDR3 consists of 15 residues. From germline, CDR1 is SGHDT and CDR2 YYEEEE. Trimming took 4 bases from V and 3 from J; bases not matched to a gene: 3. This chain's CDR3 is CASSAGLAGTDTQYF. The CDR3 nucleotides are TGTGCCAGCAGCGCCGGACTAGCGGGGACAGATACGCAGTATTTT.

This clonotype was counted a few times. The V and J genes are TRBV20-1 and TRBJ2-7; TRBD2 aligns across 12 bases. Germline V gives CDR1 DFQATT, CDR2 SNEGSKA (reference sequence). The junction had 10 bases not matched to a gene; V was cut back by 3 bases and J by 7 bases. This CDR3 is built from 15 residues. This CDR3 reads CSARVLAGGLGEQYF. In DNA, the CDR3 is TGCAGTGCTAGGGTACTAGCGGGGGGCTTAGGGGAGCAGTACTTC.

This clonotype showed up many times. The V and J genes are TRBV20-1 and TRBJ1-1, with D perhaps matching TRBD1 (6 bases). V was pared by 0 bases and J by 4 bases, with 15 bases between. Germline values: CDR1 DFQATT, CDR2 SNEGSKA (reference sequence). CDR3 length equals 15 residues. The CDR3 sequence is CSARDWGRSSTEAFF. DNA for the CDR3: TGCAGTGCTAGAGACTGGGGGCGTTCCTCCACTGAAGCTTTCTTT.

This chain connects TRBV10-1 to TRBJ1-1; tentatively, D is TRBD1 (5 bases). Germline CDR1 reads WNHNN; CDR2 reads SYGVQD (reference sequence). The ends were cut back, 7 bases at V and 4 bases at J, with 13 bases in the middle. The CDR3 totals 13 residues. The CDR3 loop reads CASMGGGSTEAFF. DNA of the CDR3: TGCGCCAGCATGGGGGGAGGAAGCACTGAAGCTTTCTTT.

V and J are TRBV5-6 and TRBJ2-7, with D tentatively TRBD1 (5 bases). Germline V gene lookup returns CDR1 SGHDT and CDR2 YYEEEE. This CDR3 contains 12 residues. V lost 2 bases and J 3 bases, leaving 6 bases between the germline ends. In DNA, the CDR3 is TGTGCCAGCAGCTTACAGGTCTACGAGCAGTACTTC. Protein product: CASSLQVYEQYF.

The sample holds a few counts of this clonotype. This chain links TRBV29-1 with TRBJ2-5; TRBD1 aligns across 8 bases. The CDR3 spans 16 residues. Germline lookup yields CDR1 SQVTM and CDR2 ANQGSEA. The V gene end was trimmed by 2 bases and the J gene end by 4 bases; junction bases not matched to a gene: 12. In nucleotides, the CDR3 is TGCAGCGTTGAAATAACCGGGACAGGACGGGGAGAGACCCAGTACTTC. Protein: CSVEITGTGRGETQYF.

This clonotype counts as medium-sized. The J gene is TRBJ2-2, the V gene TRBV11-2; D is undetermined. Looked up from germline, CDR1 is SGHAT and CDR2 is FQNNGV. Trimming took off 0 bases at V and 2 bases at J, with 13 bases between the two ends. The CDR3 is 17 amino acids. The CDR3 region is CASSLDPGDLNTGELFF. CDR3 DNA: TGTGCCAGCAGCTTAGATCCCGGAGACCTAAACACCGGGGAGCTGTTTTTT.

Only a few counts were recorded for this clonotype. The rearrangement links TRBV12-5 to TRBJ2-7; TRBD1 matches at 9 bases. This CDR3 is built from 14 residues. V was clipped by 5 bases and J by 2 bases; unmatched bases: 4. CDR1 is LGHNT, CDR2 FRNRAP, per germline. CDR3 DNA sequence: TGTGCTAGTGGTCCTGGACAGGGGACCTACGAGCAGTACTTC. It is translated as CASGPGQGTYEQYF.

This chain connects TRBV20-1 to TRBJ1-1; 9 nucleotides align to TRBD1. J gave up 4 bases and V 0 bases, and 12 bases lay outside the gene matches. The CDR3 runs 17 residues. Germline CDR1 and CDR2: DFQATT and SNEGSKA (reference sequence). In nucleotides, the CDR3 is TGCAGTGCTAGAGATTGGGCCCCCGGGACAGGGAGCACTGAAGCTTTCTTT. It yields the protein CSARDWAPGTGSTEAFF.

The J gene is TRBJ2-7, the V gene TRBV4-1; 12 nucleotides line up with TRBD2. Germline V gene lookup returns CDR1 MGHRA and CDR2 YSYEKL. Trimming took 6 bases from V and 1 from J; bases not matched to a gene: 4. The CDR3 runs to 15 residues. CDR3 loop: CASRQTSGGSYEQYF. The CDR3 DNA sequence: TGCGCCAGCAGGCAAACTAGCGGGGGGTCCTACGAGCAGTACTTC.

Points on this clonotype: Germline and junction disagree at one end, which may indicate a read error. The chain couples TRBV2 to TRBJ1-2; a possible D gene is TRBD1 (5 bases). The CDR3 has 14 residues. Germline lookup yields CDR1 SNHLY and CDR2 FYNNEI. CDR3 nucleotides: TGTGCCAGCAGTGATAGGAACAGGAACTATGGCGACACCTTC. This codes for CASSDRNRNYGDTF.

This clonotype was seen only a few times. The rearrangement uses TRBV9 and TRBJ2-2, with D perhaps matching TRBD1 (6 bases). V lost 0 bases, J lost 7 bases, and 16 bases lay in between. The length of the CDR3 is 16 residues. Germline CDR1 reads SGDLS; CDR2 reads YYNGEE. CDR3 amino acids: CASSVAQGRTVGELFF. DNA for the CDR3: TGTGCCAGCAGCGTAGCGCAGGGGCGAACGGTCGGGGAGCTGTTTTTT.

Of note for this clonotype: A much larger clone differs by one base, so this may be a read error. The rearrangement links TRBV29-1 to TRBJ2-1, with 10 bases lining up with TRBD1. V lost 6 bases and J lost 9; bases outside the gene matches: 2. The germline gives CDR1 SQVTM, CDR2 ANQGSEA. The CDR3 is 11 residues long. The CDR3 DNA reads as TGCAGCGTGGACAGGGGGACTGAGCAGTTCTTC. The encoded protein is CSVDRGTEQFF.

Relative to its sample, this clonotype is medium-sized (0.01 to 0.1%). V and J are TRBV20-1 and TRBJ2-1; TRBD2 matches at 9 bases. Losses at the gene ends were 3 bases for V and 6 bases for J; bases not matched to a gene: 6. Germline-derived CDR1 and CDR2 are DFQATT and SNEGSKA (reference sequence). The CDR3 loop spans 14 amino acids. This CDR3 is CSASRRGGGNEQFF. CDR3 nucleotide sequence: TGCAGTGCTAGTAGGCGCGGGGGGGGCAATGAGCAGTTCTTC.

With regard to this clonotype: This sequence may be a read error, since a much larger clone differs from it by one base. The chain recombines TRBV10-3 with TRBJ1-1; D is perhaps TRBD1 (5 bases). The germline V gene encodes CDR1 ENHRY and CDR2 SYGVKD. This CDR3 has 14 residues. The DNA of the CDR3 is TGTGCCATCAGTAAGTCAGGGAGGAACACTGAAGCTTTCTTT. Protein sequence: CAISKSGRNTEAFF.

The chain couples TRBV5-5 to TRBJ2-5; D not certain. The CDR3 extends over 16 amino acids. The germline gives CDR1 SGHKS, CDR2 YYEKEE (reference sequence). With 3 bases removed from V and 6 bases from J, the gap between germline ends came to 21 bases. The CDR3 coding sequence is TGTGCCAGCAGCTCGATGAGTGTTTCAACCTCACAGACCCAGTACTTC. It specifies CASSSMSVSTSQTQYF.

This clonotype has more than one count but fewer than ten. The chain combines TRBV29-1 with TRBJ2-2; 9 bases are a match to TRBD1. Germline V gives CDR1 SQVTM, CDR2 ANQGSEA. Losses at the gene ends were 5 bases for V and 1 base for J; bases not matched to a gene: 2. The CDR3 length is 14 residues. The CDR3 here is CSVRQGGNTGELFF. The DNA of the CDR3 is TGCAGCGTTAGACAGGGGGGGAACACCGGGGAGCTGTTTTTT.

The chain links TRBV7-3 to TRBJ2-5; 8 bases map to TRBD2. Losses at the gene ends were 2 bases for V and 13 bases for J; bases not matched to a gene: 9. This CDR3 is 13 amino acids long. Per germline, CDR1 SGHTA and CDR2 FQGTGA. This CDR3 is CASSLEPGGPGYF. CDR3 bases: TGTGCCAGCAGCTTAGAACCGGGGGGGCCGGGGTACTTC.

This clonotype occurred a few times. This chain links TRBV20-1 with TRBJ1-6; D remains ambiguous. Germline CDR1 is DFQATT and CDR2 is SNEGSKA (reference sequence). The CDR3 totals 15 residues. V was clipped by 1 base and J by 7 bases, with 14 bases between them. CDR3 protein: CSARVAGEFNSPLHF. In DNA, the CDR3 is TGCAGTGCTAGAGTTGCGGGAGAATTCAATTCACCCCTCCACTTT.